The present TCR beta chain was sequenced within a study of blood T cell repertoires in COVID-19. Study in general: COVID-19 samples, acute and convalescent, were from the United States, Italy and Spain. The analysed material was cDNA or gDNA that came from T cells, B-cell-depleted T cells, or PBMCs.

Germline V gives CDR1 SGHAT, CDR2 FQDESV (reference sequence). The ends lost 4 bases at V and 4 bases at J; junction bases unmatched: 11. This CDR3 is 16 amino acids long. Authors' analysis steps: The authors estimated nucleated cell counts from reference gene primer amplification. Repertoires were generated with immunoSEQ multiplex PCR, while TCRdb's copy carries only in-frame clones and drops some. The V and J calls and the clone size are those of that table, but D and trimming were determined from the DNA. The repertoire holds 130,000 to 150,000 clones, with over 75% as singletons. The rearrangement joins TRBV11-1 to TRBJ2-3, with 7 bases fitting TRBD2. This clonotype was obtained from a man aged 55-75 years with active or convalescent COVID-19. Sequences were obtained from peripheral blood. CDR3 DNA sequence: TGTGCCAGCAGCTCGCTAGCGGATTGGAGGGCAGATACGCAGTATTTT. It specifies CASSSLADWRADTQYF.